This TCR beta chain was retrieved from a study of beta chain features in type 1 diabetes. Whole-study results and caveats: Researchers reported that naive, central memory and Treg TCRB repertoires appeared more similar in patients than in healthy donors. Patients with type 1 diabetes showed fewer VDJ junction insertions and more deletions.

Germline CDR1 SQVTM, CDR2 ANQGSEA. The CDR3 sequence is 12 residues long. Trimming took 1 base from V and 4 from J, leaving 4 bases between them. All of the isolated RNA was reverse transcribed, so expressed TCRB transcripts were sequenced. The method was immunoSEQ multiplex PCR; TCRdb's version includes in-frame clones alone and lacks a portion of them. The sample carries hundreds of thousands of clones, about 30% recorded once. This clone showed up just a few times. Its antigen remains unidentified. This sequence originates from a man between 18 and 29 years old in good health. Specimen: naive CD4+ T cells from blood. The chain carries TRBV29-1 and TRBJ1-4; D is uncertain. CDR3 residues: CSVEGHNEKLFF. CDR3 coding DNA: TGCAGCGTTGAAGGGCATAATGAAAAACTGTTTTTT.